These 29 T cell receptor beta chains share one sample of origin, sequenced in a study of cytotoxic CD8 clonotypes in ibrutinib-treated CLL. The assay was immunoSEQ multiplex PCR, and TCRdb's table has in-frame clones only and misses some. The table lists approximately 100,000 clones, roughly 57% of them singletons. The starting material was PBMCs, obtained after 24 months of ibrutinib treatment. Receptors originate from a human donor with chronic lymphocytic leukemia.

In this sample, this clone turned up a few times. The chain employs TRBV30 and TRBJ1-6; 9 bases align to TRBD1. The CDR3 is 13 amino acids. Germline V CDR1 and CDR2: GTSNPN, SVGIG (reference sequence). The V segment lost 5 bases and the J segment 9 bases; nucleotides outside the gene matches: 5. CDR3 sequence reads: CAWGTGLGSPLHF. The CDR3 DNA reads TGTGCCTGGGGGACAGGGCTCGGTTCACCCCTCCACTTT.

The chain employs TRBV15 and TRBJ1-2; 9 bases align to TRBD1. From germline, CDR1 is LNHNV and CDR2 YYDKDF (reference sequence). J was trimmed by 8 bases and V by 0 bases; bases with no gene match: 16. The CDR3 has 18 amino acids. The CDR3 loop is CATSRDREGTGTGSGYTF. CDR3 DNA sequence: TGTGCCACCAGCAGAGATCGGGAGGGTACCGGGACAGGGAGCGGCTACACCTTC. Filled out from reference TRBV15 and TRBJ1-2, the complete variable domain reads DAMVIQNPRYQVTQFGKPVTLSCSQTLNHNVMYWYQQKSSQAPKLLFHYYDKDFNNEADTPDNFQSRRPNTSFCFLDIRSPGLGDTAMYLCATSRDREGTGTGSGYTFGSGTRLTVV.

This clone was found a few times. The chain joins TRBV30 to TRBJ1-5, with D unclear. Germline V CDR1 and CDR2: GTSNPN, SVGIG (reference sequence). The V gene lost 1 base and the J gene lost 4 bases, with 5 bases spanning the gap. The CDR3 consists of 12 residues. CDR3 nucleotides: TGTGCCTGGAGTGAGGGTAATCAGCCCCAGCATTTT. It translates to CAWSEGNQPQHF.

V gene TRBV28 combines with J gene TRBJ1-6; no reliable D call. The CDR3 is 11 amino acids. The germline gives CDR1 MDHEN, CDR2 SYDVKM. V lost 0 bases to trimming and J lost 14 bases, with 5 bases between them. CDR3 DNA: TGTGCCAGCAGTTTATGGGCCACCCTCCACTTT. Residues: CASSLWATLHF.

This sequence joins TRBV5-1 and TRBJ1-2; D perhaps matches TRBD1 (5 bases). There are 13 residues in the CDR3. CDR1 SGHRS and CDR2 YFSETQ come from the germline V gene. V lost 2 bases, J lost 3 bases, and 8 bases lay in between. CDR3 region: CASSFEGYYGYTF. The CDR3 DNA sequence: TGCGCCAGCAGCTTCGAGGGGTACTATGGCTACACCTTC.

This rearrangement joins TRBV6-1 to TRBJ2-3; no reliable D call. The CDR3 totals 12 residues. Trimming shortened V by 10 bases and J by 5 bases, and 13 bases separated the two germline ends. CDR1 and CDR2 (germline): MNHNS, SASEGT. CDR3 residues: CATGGLEDTQYF. CDR3 DNA: TGTGCCACAGGTGGGCTTGAAGATACGCAGTATTTT.

This clone was found a few times. The chain couples TRBV7-2 to TRBJ2-5, with TRBD1 matching over 8 bases. The length of the CDR3 is 14 residues. Looked up from germline, CDR1 is SGHTA and CDR2 is FQGNSA. After removal of 5 bases from V and 8 bases from J, the junction contained 10 bases not matched to a gene. This CDR3 is CASSPDRATSTQYF. The CDR3 DNA follows: TGTGCCAGCAGCCCGGACAGGGCCACTAGTACCCAGTACTTC.

This chain links TRBV2 with TRBJ1-5; D is ambiguous. From germline, CDR1 is SNHLY and CDR2 FYNNEI. Between the trimmed V and J ends, which lost 4 bases and 0 bases, there was a span of 10 bases. The CDR3 totals 15 residues. CDR3 DNA: TGTGCCAGCAGTGCGTCGGGTTATAGCAATCAGCCCCAGCATTTT. Its translation: CASSASGYSNQPQHF.

This clone was counted a few times. The V gene is TRBV6-1, the J gene TRBJ2-5; the D gene is possibly TRBD2 (6 bases). Trimming took 1 base from V and 4 from J, leaving 13 bases between them. CDR1 MNHNS and CDR2 SASEGT come from the germline V gene. The CDR3 extends over 15 amino acids. CDR3 DNA: TGTGCCAGCAGTGAAGTCGGGTCTAGCGTAGAGACCCAGTACTTC. Translating gives CASSEVGSSVETQYF.

This chain links TRBV30 with TRBJ2-6; TRBD1 matches at 7 bases. The CDR3 is made up of 13 amino acids. CDR1 and CDR2 from the germline V gene are GTSNPN and SVGIG (reference sequence). The trim removed 8 bases at V and 2 bases at J, leaving 3 bases unmatched. In DNA, the CDR3 is TGTGCCGGCGACAGGGCTGGGGCCAACGTCCTGACTTTC. Translated: CAGDRAGANVLTF.

CDR3 loop: CASSQGQHYEQYF. As DNA, the CDR3 is TGCGCCAGCAGCCAAGGACAGCACTACGAGCAGTACTTC. The chain uses TRBV4-3 and TRBJ2-7; the D gene is possibly TRBD1 (5 bases). V shed 1 base and J shed 3 bases, with 7 bases lying between them. CDR1 and CDR2 from the germline V gene are LGHNA and YSLEER. The CDR3 contains 13 residues.

This chain links TRBV4-3 with TRBJ2-1; D gene ambiguous. Germline V gene data show CDR1 as LGHNA and CDR2 as YSLEER. Trimming stripped 0 bases from V and 0 bases from J, with 6 bases between. The CDR3 is made up of 15 amino acids. The CDR3 sequence: CASSQDRSSYNEQFF. CDR3 in DNA: TGCGCCAGCAGCCAAGACCGTAGCTCCTACAATGAGCAGTTCTTC.

This sequence joins TRBV5-1 and TRBJ1-3; D gene uncertain. This CDR3 comprises 16 residues. The germline V and J ends were trimmed by 0 bases and 1 base, with 11 bases remaining between them. Germline CDR1 reads SGHRS; CDR2 reads YFSETQ. The CDR3 DNA reads as TGCGCCAGCAGCTTGGATGGCAGTCGTTCTGGAAACACCATATATTTT. Translating gives CASSLDGSRSGNTIYF.

The chain has TRBV9 and TRBJ1-6, with D unresolved. The V end was cut by 1 base, the J end by 5 bases, with 4 bases between. The CDR3 totals 13 residues. CDR1 SGDLS and CDR2 YYNGEE come from the germline V gene. As DNA, the CDR3 is TGTGCCAGCAGCGTACAGGATAATTCACCCCTCCACTTT. Encoded protein: CASSVQDNSPLHF.

There are a few counts of this clone. This CDR3 is CASRPPSGELFF. DNA of the CDR3: TGTGCCAGCAGACCCCCCTCCGGGGAGCTGTTTTTT. The rearrangement joins TRBV6-5 to TRBJ2-2, with D uncertain. Deletions cut 6 bases from V and 6 bases from J, with 8 bases between. This CDR3 has 12 amino acids. Germline CDR1 reads MNHEY; CDR2 reads SVGAGI.

The chain couples TRBV5-1 to TRBJ2-3; D is tentatively TRBD1 or TRBD2 (5 bases each). Trimming shortened V by 0 bases and J by 1 base, and 9 bases separated the two germline ends. This CDR3 region has 15 residues. Germline values: CDR1 SGHRS, CDR2 YFSETQ. CDR3 in amino acids: CASSLVGDGTDTQYF. The DNA of the CDR3 is TGCGCCAGCAGCTTGGTAGGGGACGGCACAGATACGCAGTATTTT.

This chain links TRBV7-2 with TRBJ1-1, with a possible D match to TRBD1 (6 bases). Per germline, CDR1 SGHTA and CDR2 FQGNSA. V lost 5 bases to trimming and J lost 5 bases, with 18 bases between them. The CDR3 contains 15 residues. DNA of the CDR3: TGTGCCAGCAGCCAGAGGGGGGGCGCGGGTACTGAAGCTTTCTTT. The encoded protein is CASSQRGGAGTEAFF.

V and J are TRBV28 and TRBJ2-1; D uncertain. CDR1 is MDHEN, CDR2 SYDVKM, per germline. The CDR3 has 12 amino acids. V lost 1 base to trimming and J lost 9 bases, with 7 bases between them. The CDR3 region is CASSLSRTEQFF. CDR3 DNA: TGTGCCAGCAGTTTATCGCGTACTGAGCAGTTCTTC.

The chain uses TRBV10-1 and TRBJ2-3; 11 nucleotides match TRBD2. This CDR3 is 15 amino acids long. The germline gives CDR1 WNHNN, CDR2 SYGVQD (reference sequence). The junction had 7 bases not matched to a gene; V was cut back by 4 bases and J by 7 bases. The CDR3, as DNA: TGCGCCAGCAGTGTAGCGGGGGGGCCCCGGAATACGCAGTATTTT. This translates into CASSVAGGPRNTQYF.

The chain links TRBV7-3 to TRBJ2-1; TRBD2 might be the D (5 bases). V was trimmed by 5 bases and J by 0 bases, leaving 8 bases between them. The germline V gene encodes CDR1 SGHTA and CDR2 FQGTGA. The CDR3 is made up of 14 amino acids. Written as DNA, the CDR3 is TGTGCCAGCAGCCCGGGGAGCTCCTACAATGAGCAGTTCTTC. Its protein is CASSPGSSYNEQFF.

This clone was found a few times. The chain employs TRBV4-1 and TRBJ2-3, with D perhaps matching TRBD1 or TRBD2 (6 bases each). Germline CDR1 and CDR2: MGHRA and YSYEKL. The CDR3 contains 15 residues. The ends were cut back, 0 bases at V and 3 bases at J, with 10 bases in the middle. The CDR3 region is CASSQEGGRTDTQYF. The CDR3 region has the DNA TGCGCCAGCAGCCAAGAAGGGGGGAGAACAGATACGCAGTATTTT.

Many counts were recorded for this clone. V gene TRBV27 combines with J gene TRBJ1-5, with 9 bases matching TRBD1. The CDR3 totals 16 residues. After removal of 5 bases from V and 2 bases from J, the junction contained 7 bases not matched to a gene. CDR1 is MNHEY and CDR2 is SMNVEV in the germline V gene (reference sequence). CDR3 residues: CASSVTGGAGNQPQHF. The CDR3 bases are TGTGCCAGCAGTGTTACAGGGGGCGCGGGCAATCAGCCCCAGCATTTT.

The rearrangement joins TRBV9 to TRBJ2-1, with D maybe TRBD2 (6 bases). V lost 0 bases and J 4 bases, leaving 8 bases between the germline ends. From germline, CDR1 is SGDLS and CDR2 YYNGEE. CDR3 length equals 14 residues. The CDR3 nucleotides are TGTGCCAGCAGCGTAGTGGGAGGATACAATGAGCAGTTCTTC. This encodes CASSVVGGYNEQFF.

This chain joins TRBV19 and TRBJ2-4; 7 bases map to TRBD1. The CDR3 has 17 amino acids. With V trimmed by 5 bases and J by 0 bases, 10 bases remained unmatched. Germline lookup yields CDR1 LNHDA and CDR2 SQIVND (reference sequence). The CDR3 sequence is CASSADRAREAKNIQYF. DNA for the CDR3: TGTGCCAGTAGTGCCGACAGGGCTCGGGAAGCCAAAAACATTCAGTACTTC.

The gene calls are TRBV6-1 and TRBJ2-1; D is unclear. This CDR3 contains 17 residues. The germline V and J ends were trimmed by 0 bases and 0 bases, with 12 bases remaining between them. Germline CDR1 is MNHNS and CDR2 is SASEGT. The CDR3, as DNA: TGTGCCAGCAGTGAAGCGCTTGGATTGAGCTCCTACAATGAGCAGTTCTTC. Protein: CASSEALGLSSYNEQFF.

This rearrangement joins TRBV21-1 to TRBJ1-2; TRBD1 is the table's D call, not checked against the DNA. TRBV21-1 is termed a pseudogene. CDR3 length equals 12 residues. The CDR3 here is CATGQGRYGYTF. The CDR3 coding sequence is TGTGCCACGGGACAGGGCAGGTATGGCTACACCTTC.

This clone was seen once. The chain combines TRBV19 with TRBJ2-7; no definite D call. This CDR3 region has 13 residues. In germline, CDR1 is LNHDA, CDR2 SQIVND (reference sequence). The V end was cut by 5 bases, the J end by 0 bases, with 8 bases between. CDR3 nucleotides: TGTGCCAGTAGTCCACGTCCCTCCTACGAGCAGTACTTC. This codes for CASSPRPSYEQYF.

V and J are TRBV13 and TRBJ2-4, with 8 nucleotides matching TRBD1. There are 15 residues in the CDR3. CDR1 is PRHDT and CDR2 is FYEKMQ in the germline V gene (reference sequence). The V segment lost 5 bases and the J segment 3 bases; nucleotides outside the gene matches: 6. CDR3 sequence (DNA): TGTGCCAGCAGCCCCGGACAGGGAAGCAAAAACATTCAGTACTTC. This sequence encodes CASSPGQGSKNIQYF.

This clone was seen a handful of times. The V gene is TRBV6-4, the J gene TRBJ2-5; 8 bases fit TRBD2. The CDR3 contains 15 residues. Germline V gene data show CDR1 as MRHNA and CDR2 as SNTAGT. V lost 5 bases and J lost 2; bases outside the gene matches: 7. The CDR3 spells CASSPGGGDQETQYF. The CDR3 DNA reads as TGTGCCAGCAGTCCGGGAGGGGGGGATCAAGAGACCCAGTACTTC.